This paragraph covers one T cell receptor (beta chain) sequence. TCRdb fed the 5' RACE reads into MiXCR, producing one record per CDR3 protein. The table records some 320,000 distinct CDR3 sequences, roughly 12% of them present only once. This sample was included in a study of identical twins. Germline CDR1 reads SQVTM; CDR2 reads ANQGSEA. Trimming left V 2 bases short and J 9 bases short, with 20 bases between. The CDR3 consists of 15 residues. The data were also submitted as part of a second study, on yellow fever vaccine responses in identical twins.

The chain joins TRBV29-1 to TRBJ2-1; a weak D match, TRBD1 (5 bases). The TCR originated in a woman aged 18-29 years in good health. The sequenced sample consisted of CD8+ T cells sorted from blood. CDR3 residues: CSVEYPSRPRAEQFF. CDR3 in DNA: TGCAGCGTTGAATACCCGTCGAGGCCCAGGGCTGAGCAGTTCTTC.